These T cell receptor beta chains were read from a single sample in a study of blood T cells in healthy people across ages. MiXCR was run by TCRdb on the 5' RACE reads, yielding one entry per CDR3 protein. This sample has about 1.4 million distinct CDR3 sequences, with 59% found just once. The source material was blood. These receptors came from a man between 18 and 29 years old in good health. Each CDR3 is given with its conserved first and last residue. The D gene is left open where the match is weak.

CDR3aa: CASSQTGTGASYEQYF
CDR3nt: TGTGCCAGCAGCCAGACCGGGACAGGGGCTTCCTACGAGCAGTACTTC
d_gene: TRBD1
v_gene: TRBV14
j_gene: TRBJ2-7

CDR3aa: CASSQDRGGGHTDTQYF
CDR3nt: TGCGCCAGCAGCCAAGATAGGGGCGGGGGCCACACAGATACGCAGTATTTT
d_gene: .
v_gene: TRBV4-3
j_gene: TRBJ2-3

CDR3aa: CASSQEVTLGNTIYF
CDR3nt: TGCGCCAGCAGCCAAGAAGTAACCCTAGGAAACACCATATATTTT
d_gene: .
v_gene: TRBV4-1
j_gene: TRBJ1-3

CDR3aa: CASSCYQSSYNEQFF
CDR3nt: TGTGCCAGCAGTTGTTACCAAAGCTCCTACAATGAGCAGTTCTTC
d_gene: .
v_gene: TRBV27
j_gene: TRBJ2-1

CDR3aa: CASSESCDRGLWNEQFF
CDR3nt: TGTGCCAGCAGTGAATCTTGTGACAGGGGGCTTTGGAATGAGCAGTTCTTC
d_gene: TRBD1
v_gene: TRBV25-1
j_gene: TRBJ2-1

CDR3aa: CASSRSGGDNEQFF
CDR3nt: TGTGCCAGCAGCCGAAGCGGGGGGGACAATGAGCAGTTCTTC
d_gene: TRBD2
v_gene: TRBV14
j_gene: TRBJ2-1

CDR3aa: CASRPPGTGLVQYF
CDR3nt: TGTGCCAGCAGACCCCCCGGGACAGGTTTGGTTCAGTACTTC
d_gene: TRBD1
v_gene: TRBV6-6
j_gene: TRBJ2-4

CDR3aa: CASSPQGIGSQPQHF
CDR3nt: TGTGCCAGCAGCCCACAGGGGATCGGCAGTCAGCCCCAGCATTTT
d_gene: TRBD1
v_gene: TRBV12-3/TRBV12-4
j_gene: TRBJ1-5

CDR3aa: CASSQDMGRNSPLHF
CDR3nt: TGCGCCAGCAGCCAAGATATGGGCCGAAATTCACCCCTCCACTTT
d_gene: .
v_gene: TRBV4-3
j_gene: TRBJ1-6

CDR3aa: CASSLRQAKGGWSTDTQYF
CDR3nt: TGTGCCAGCAGCCTGCGCCAGGCGAAGGGAGGATGGAGCACAGATACGCAGTATTTT
d_gene: .
v_gene: TRBV11-2
j_gene: TRBJ2-3

CDR3aa: CASSGTGWASEKLFF
CDR3nt: TGTGCCAGCAGTGGGACAGGCTGGGCGTCAGAAAAACTGTTTTTT
d_gene: TRBD1
v_gene: TRBV12-3/TRBV12-4
j_gene: TRBJ1-4

CDR3aa: CASSLDRTGNTEAFF
CDR3nt: TGCGCCAGCAGCCTCGACCGGACAGGGAACACTGAAGCTTTCTTT
d_gene: TRBD1
v_gene: TRBV4-1
j_gene: TRBJ1-1